This T cell receptor (beta chain) was observed in a study of blood T cells in healthy people across ages. The wider study: About one barcoded beta molecule per two T cells was the capture yield of template switching.

Primed by a sample-barcoded 5' primer and a J-beta primer mix, a second PCR proceeded for about 6 to 12 cycles. TCRdb reanalysed the 5' RACE reads using MiXCR and keeps one entry per CDR3 protein. The data show some 730,000 distinct CDR3 sequences, with about 20% seen just once and 22% held by the top ten. The specimen sequenced was blood. The clonotype originates from a man in his sixties or seventies in good health.

The CDR3 here is CASSLWRGGTDTQYF. CDR3 sequence (DNA): TGTGCCAGCAGCTTATGGCGGGGGGGCACAGATACGCAGTATTTT. The chain joins TRBV11-2 to TRBJ2-3, with 8 bases aligning to TRBD2. Per the germline V gene, CDR1 is SGHAT and CDR2 is FQNNGV. This CDR3 is 15 amino acids long. V lost 2 bases to trimming and J lost 1 base; unmatched junction nucleotides: 2.